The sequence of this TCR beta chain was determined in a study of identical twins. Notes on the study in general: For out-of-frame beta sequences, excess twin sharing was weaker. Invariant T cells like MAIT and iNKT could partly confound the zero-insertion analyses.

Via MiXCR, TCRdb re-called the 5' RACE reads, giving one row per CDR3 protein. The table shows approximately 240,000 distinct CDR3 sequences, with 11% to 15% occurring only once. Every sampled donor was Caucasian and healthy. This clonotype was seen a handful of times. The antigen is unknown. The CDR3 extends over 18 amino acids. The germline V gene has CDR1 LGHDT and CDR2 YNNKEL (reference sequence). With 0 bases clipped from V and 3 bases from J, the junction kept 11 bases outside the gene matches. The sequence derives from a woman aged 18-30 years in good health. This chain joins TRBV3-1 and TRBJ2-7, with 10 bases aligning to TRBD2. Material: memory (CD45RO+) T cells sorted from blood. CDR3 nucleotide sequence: TGTGCCAGCAGCCAAGACGGGCTAGCGGGAGTTTTCGTCTACGAGCAGTACTTC. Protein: CASSQDGLAGVFVYEQYF.